The 30 T cell receptor beta chains below all came from one sample that was sequenced in a study of T cell changes during pregnancy in multiple sclerosis (dated by TCRdb to 2018 to 2020). To prepare the library, the immunoSEQ multiplex PCR assay was applied. What TCRdb holds here is the immuneACCESS table cut down to in-frame rearrangements. Part of the clones is not present; checked against another copy, under half of the missing clones reflect an unresolved V gene, and the others are unexplained. For this sample the table gives 20,000 to 30,000 clones, of which nearly 90% were detected only once. Roughly 17% of the sample comes from the top ten. Sequencing used CD8+ T cells from peripheral blood mononuclear cells, obtained in the second trimester of pregnancy. The receptors were gathered from a female donor with multiple sclerosis, enrolled in a pregnancy study.

The rearrangement joins TRBV6-5 to TRBJ2-5; 8 bases are a match to TRBD1. The closer fit of TRBJ2-7 to the DNA end suggests the J call may be wrong. The CDR3 is made up of 14 amino acids. Germline-derived CDR1 and CDR2 are MNHEY and SVGAGI. In nucleotides, the CDR3 is TGTGCCAGCAGTTACTCGGGGACAGGCGTCGAGCAGTACTTC. As protein: CASSYSGTGVEQYF.

The chain links TRBV7-9 to TRBJ2-1, with 8 bases that match TRBD2. Germline lookup yields CDR1 SEHNR and CDR2 FQNEAQ (reference sequence). The CDR3 totals 16 residues. V dropped 1 base and J dropped 3; count of bases not matched to a gene: 5. DNA for the CDR3: TGTGCCAGCAGCTTAGTAACTAGCGGCCTCTACAATGAGCAGTTCTTC. Translating it yields CASSLVTSGLYNEQFF. Looking up the rest from reference TRBV7-9 and TRBJ2-1 gives the full variable domain: DTGVSQNPRHKITKRGQNVTFRCDPISEHNRLYWYRQTLGQGPEFLTYFQNEAQLEKSRLLSDRFSAERPKGSFSTLEIQRTEQGDSAMYLCASSLVTSGLYNEQFFGPGTRLTVL.

The chain is built from TRBV9 and TRBJ1-4; 8 bases are a match to TRBD1. Germline CDR1 reads SGDLS; CDR2 reads YYNGEE. Germline trimming cut 3 bases from V and 4 bases from J; bases unmatched to any gene: 5. This CDR3 region has 15 residues. The CDR3 DNA is TGTGCCAGCAGCGCCGGACAGGGCCTTAATGAAAAACTGTTTTTT. Translating gives CASSAGQGLNEKLFF.

The V gene is TRBV2, the J gene TRBJ2-5; 7 bases map to TRBD1. The CDR3 totals 14 residues. The junction had 5 bases not matched to a gene; V was cut back by 6 bases and J by 1 base. The germline gives CDR1 SNHLY, CDR2 FYNNEI. CDR3 coding DNA: TGTGCCAGCAGAGAATGGGACAGCCAAGAGACCCAGTACTTC. It codes for CASREWDSQETQYF.

The chain joins TRBV11-2 to TRBJ1-4, with no clear D. This CDR3 spans 13 amino acids. Germline CDR1 and CDR2: SGHAT and FQNNGV. V dropped 6 bases and J dropped 6 bases, with 11 bases sitting between them. In nucleotides, the CDR3 is TGTGCCAGCAGGGAGGAGGTCGATGAAAAACTGTTTTTT. This encodes CASREEVDEKLFF.

This sequence joins TRBV13 and TRBJ1-3; TRBD1 matches at 8 bases. This CDR3 is 16 amino acids long. CDR1 and CDR2 (germline): PRHDT, FYEKMQ (reference sequence). V lost 5 bases, J lost 0 bases, and 6 bases stayed unmatched. The CDR3 here is CASSGGTGPSGNTIYF. DNA of the CDR3: TGTGCCAGCAGCGGAGGGACAGGCCCCTCTGGAAACACCATATATTTT.

This chain connects TRBV4-3 to TRBJ2-2; 7 positions match TRBD2. The length of the CDR3 is 17 residues. Looked up from germline, CDR1 is LGHNA and CDR2 is YSLEER. V was pared by 2 bases and J by 6 bases, with 12 bases of the junction left unmatched. CDR3: CASSQLPGWSGAGELFF. CDR3 sequence (DNA): TGCGCCAGCAGCCAACTCCCGGGTTGGAGCGGGGCCGGGGAGCTGTTTTTT.

The rearrangement joins TRBV5-4 to TRBJ1-3; D possibly corresponds to TRBD1 (5 bases). CDR1 and CDR2 (germline): SGHNT, YYREEE (reference sequence). Trimming pared 2 bases from V and 8 bases from J, leaving 8 bases between. The CDR3 spans 12 residues. The CDR3 here is CASSFFRDTIYF. CDR3 nucleotide sequence: TGTGCCAGCAGCTTTTTCAGGGACACCATATATTTT.

This chain uses TRBV7-9 with TRBJ2-7; D is possibly TRBD1 (7 bases). CDR1 SEHNR and CDR2 FQNEAQ come from the germline V gene (reference sequence). V was pared by 7 bases and J by 2 bases, with 15 bases between. The CDR3 loop spans 14 amino acids. The DNA for the CDR3 is TGTGCCAGCACCTCGGGGGACAGCACCTACGAGCAGTACTTC. It yields the protein CASTSGDSTYEQYF.

The chain uses TRBV5-1 and TRBJ2-1; unclear D gene. This CDR3 spans 12 amino acids. Germline CDR1 is SGHRS and CDR2 is YFSETQ. V was trimmed by 3 bases and J by 9 bases, leaving 10 bases between them. The CDR3 nucleotides are TGCGCCAGCAGCTCAAGCAACGGTGAGCAGTTCTTC. Protein: CASSSSNGEQFF.

The chain joins TRBV6-4 to TRBJ2-3; TRBD2 might be the D (5 bases). The germline V gene encodes CDR1 MRHNA and CDR2 SNTAGT. The CDR3 loop spans 14 amino acids. Trimming took off 0 bases at V and 1 base at J, with 5 bases between the two ends. The CDR3 reads CASSDSAGTDTQYF. In DNA, the CDR3 is TGTGCCAGCAGTGACTCAGCGGGCACAGATACGCAGTATTTT.

This clone was seen more than once but under ten times. J is TRBJ1-2 and V is TRBV9; D is undetermined. Per germline, CDR1 SGDLS and CDR2 YYNGEE. The CDR3 consists of 12 residues. Trimming took 0 bases from V and 5 from J, leaving 5 bases between them. The CDR3 nucleotides are TGTGCCAGCAGCGTAGTGACTTATGGCTACACCTTC. This sequence encodes CASSVVTYGYTF.

This clone occurred once. The V and J genes are TRBV27 and TRBJ2-5; the D gene is possibly TRBD2 (6 bases). The CDR3 sequence is 14 residues long. From germline, CDR1 is MNHEY and CDR2 SMNVEV (reference sequence). Trimming took off 6 bases at V and 4 bases at J, with 15 bases between the two ends. CDR3 region: CASSKLATGETQYF. CDR3 sequence (DNA): TGTGCCAGCAGCAAGCTAGCGACGGGAGAGACCCAGTACTTC.

This clone was counted between two and nine times. V is TRBV7-9 and J is TRBJ2-1, with a possible D match to TRBD1 (5 bases). Germline lookup yields CDR1 SEHNR and CDR2 FQNEAQ (reference sequence). The germline V and J ends were trimmed by 1 base and 6 bases, with 7 bases remaining between them. CDR3 length: 13 residues. CDR3 residues: CASSLGRANEQFF. The CDR3 nucleotides are TGTGCCAGCAGCTTAGGCAGGGCCAATGAGCAGTTCTTC.

This clone was counted once. This sequence joins TRBV6-1 and TRBJ1-2; D is unclear. The CDR3 totals 14 residues. Trimming took 5 bases from V and 5 from J, leaving 15 bases between them. Germline V gene data show CDR1 as MNHNS and CDR2 as SASEGT. This CDR3 is CASSPRTRGYGYTF. In DNA form, the CDR3 reads TGTGCCAGCAGTCCTCGGACTCGGGGTTATGGCTACACCTTC.

The gene calls are TRBV5-1 and TRBJ2-1, with 16 bases lining up with TRBD2. V shed 3 bases, J shed 0 bases, and the junction held 9 bases outside the gene matches. CDR3 length: 20 residues. The V gene's germline CDR1 is SGHRS and CDR2 YFSETQ. CDR3 sequence: CASSSGGLAGGPSSYNEQFF. The CDR3 region has the DNA TGCGCCAGCAGCTCTGGGGGACTAGCGGGAGGGCCTAGCTCCTACAATGAGCAGTTCTTC.

The chain uses TRBV6-6 and TRBJ2-3, with D maybe TRBD2 (6 bases). Deletions cut 7 bases from V and 0 bases from J, with 11 bases between. Germline V gene sequence: CDR1 MNHNY, CDR2 SVGAGI (reference sequence). The CDR3 has 14 residues. The CDR3 spells CASTSSVSTDTQYF. CDR3 DNA sequence: TGTGCCAGCACCTCTAGCGTCAGCACAGATACGCAGTATTTT.

V and J are TRBV4-1 and TRBJ2-1; D uncertain. This CDR3 contains 13 residues. V was shortened by 1 base and J by 4 bases, with 5 bases between the two germline ends. The germline V gene encodes CDR1 MGHRA and CDR2 YSYEKL. In DNA form, the CDR3 reads TGCGCCAGCAGCCAAGCCAGGTACAATGAGCAGTTCTTC. This encodes CASSQARYNEQFF.

Only one count was recorded for this clone. The chain is built from TRBV6-1 and TRBJ1-5, with D tentatively TRBD1 (6 bases). CDR3 length: 15 amino acids. Germline lookup yields CDR1 MNHNS and CDR2 SASEGT. Trimming removed 6 bases at V and 1 base at J, with 13 bases between. CDR3 sequence reads: CASRSGEDSNQPQHF. CDR3 in DNA: TGTGCCAGCAGATCAGGGGAAGACAGCAATCAGCCCCAGCATTTT.

The rearrangement joins TRBV19 to TRBJ2-3, with a tentative D call TRBD1 (5 bases). V was cut by 3 bases and J by 0 bases, with 16 bases left in between. Per the germline V gene, CDR1 is LNHDA and CDR2 is SQIVND (reference sequence). This CDR3 comprises 17 residues. CDR3: CASSIAYPGASTDTQYF. The CDR3 nucleotides read TGTGCCAGTAGTATTGCCTACCCTGGGGCTAGCACAGATACGCAGTATTTT.

The chain joins TRBV2 to TRBJ2-2; TRBD2 matches at 10 bases. Germline V gene data show CDR1 as SNHLY and CDR2 as FYNNEI. This CDR3 comprises 16 residues. Germline trimming cut 6 bases from V and 1 base from J; bases unmatched to any gene: 5. CDR3 bases: TGTGCCAGCAGGGCAGCTAGCGGGAGGAACACCGGGGAGCTGTTTTTT. This translates into CASRAASGRNTGELFF.

This clone was recorded only once. CDR3 amino acids: CASSLEGTGLFHEQYF. In DNA, the CDR3 is TGTGCCAGCAGCTTAGAAGGGACAGGGCTCTTCCACGAGCAGTACTTC. The chain couples TRBV11-3 to TRBJ2-7; 9 bases align to TRBD1. CDR1 and CDR2 from the germline V gene are SGHNT and YENEEA. V dropped 0 bases and J dropped 5; count of bases not matched to a gene: 8. The CDR3 totals 16 residues.

V is TRBV6-5 and J is TRBJ2-5; D is unclear. The DNA end favors TRBJ2-7, so the J call may be wrong. CDR1 is MNHEY and CDR2 is SVGAGI in the germline V gene. The CDR3 sequence is 14 residues long. CDR3 coding DNA: TGTGCCAGCAGTTACTCGATCGGTTCCTACGAGCAGTACTTC. It encodes CASSYSIGSYEQYF.

The chain has TRBV27 and TRBJ1-3; D gene uncertain. Trimming removed 0 bases at V and 2 bases at J, with 8 bases between. Germline values: CDR1 MNHEY, CDR2 SMNVEV (reference sequence). The CDR3 spans 15 residues. DNA of the CDR3: TGTGCCAGCAGTTTATCGCCTGGCCCTGGAAACACCATATATTTT. It translates to CASSLSPGPGNTIYF.

The chain joins TRBV14 to TRBJ2-5; D may be TRBD2 (5 bases). The DNA end is more similar to TRBJ2-7, so the J call may be wrong. The CDR3 length is 14 residues. CDR1 and CDR2 from the germline V gene are SGHDN and FVKESK. CDR3 loop: CASSQQETTYEQYF. CDR3 DNA sequence: TGTGCCAGCAGCCAACAGGAGACTACCTACGAGCAGTACTTC.

This rearrangement joins TRBV28 to TRBJ1-5, with a tentative D call TRBD1 (5 bases). The germline V and J ends were trimmed by 5 bases and 1 base, with 12 bases remaining between them. Germline loops: CDR1 MDHEN, CDR2 SYDVKM. The CDR3 is made up of 15 amino acids. CDR3 protein: CASSGLQGSNQPQHF. The CDR3 DNA is TGTGCCAGCAGTGGCCTGCAGGGAAGCAATCAGCCCCAGCATTTT.

This clone was seen just once. The chain combines TRBV7-9 with TRBJ2-7; 8 bases are shared with TRBD1. The CDR3 sequence is 13 residues long. Unmatched junction bases numbered 5, after V lost 5 bases and J lost 5 bases. From germline, CDR1 is SEHNR and CDR2 FQNEAQ (reference sequence). The CDR3 loop reads CASSLYRGDEQYF. Here the CDR3 DNA reads TGTGCCAGCAGCCTTTACAGGGGGGACGAGCAGTACTTC.

This chain joins TRBV28 and TRBJ2-3, with 9 positions matching TRBD2. From germline, CDR1 is MDHEN and CDR2 SYDVKM. J lost 0 bases, V lost 3 bases, and 16 bases had no gene match. The CDR3 consists of 20 residues. CDR3 in DNA: TGTGCCAGCAGTTTTGGAAGGTTAAGCTTAGCGGGAGTGAGCACAGATACGCAGTATTTT. Translating gives CASSFGRLSLAGVSTDTQYF.

This chain connects TRBV2 to TRBJ2-7; no definite D call. The germline CDR1 and CDR2 sequences are SNHLY and FYNNEI. V dropped 4 bases and J dropped 2 bases, with 6 bases sitting between them. The CDR3 contains 12 residues. In DNA, the CDR3 is TGTGCCAGCAGTGTGGCGGCCTACGAGCAGTACTTC. Residues: CASSVAAYEQYF.

The chain uses TRBV27 and TRBJ1-1; the match to TRBD1 covers 9 bases. With V trimmed by 4 bases and J by 4 bases, 1 base remained unmatched. CDR1 MNHEY and CDR2 SMNVEV come from the germline V gene (reference sequence). CDR3 size: 13 residues. CDR3 coding DNA: TGTGCCAGCAGTTCGACAGGGGGCACTGAAGCTTTCTTT. It is translated as CASSSTGGTEAFF.